These T cell receptor beta chains were read from a single sample in a study of graft-versus-host responses after intestinal transplantation. Produced via immunoSEQ multiplex PCR; TCRdb's table is partial and in-frame only. The data show about 15,000 clones, with 70% to 75% seen just once and about 3% held by the top ten. Sample: ileum tissue, taken 14 days after transplant. The source is a human patient who received an intestinal transplant, so some T cells may come from the graft donor. The conserved cysteine and the conserved F or W are not part of the CDR3 here.

TRBV10-2	10	ASRDLSYGYT
TRBV9	12	ASSGGQWSTEAF
TRBV7-2	12	ASRSQGGFTEAF
TRBV5-6	11	ASSFGGNTEAF
TRBV5-1	14	ASSYRTGYSEETQY
TRBV5-4	11	ASSFASGNEQF
TRBV19	12	ASSQGADTGELF
TRBV2	13	ASSEPGGGPDTQY
TRBV10-2	11	ASSETYPGTQY
TRBV19	12	ASSRQETNEKLF
TRBV7-9	14	ASSPSATGGRYGYT
TRBV6-5	10	ATSDRPETQY
TRBV27	11	ASSLQENTEAF
TRBV25-1	12	ASSELPQADGYT
TRBV5-6	14	ASSSTGHVGGYEQY
TRBV29-1	13	SVGGLGSSGNTIY
TRBV6-5	14	ASSYSVGTGGNEQY
TRBV6-5	11	ASSPYNLNGYT
TRBV28	9	ASSIKETQY
TRBV19	12	ASQQGFGNQPQH
TRBV6-1	12	ASRPGQGAVGYT
TRBV4-1	14	ASSLLTTSVNNEQF
TRBV10-1	13	ASRRQGADTDTQY
TRBV4-1	13	ASSHLGLASHEQY
TRBV10-1	11	ASSGGHGYEQY
TRBV5-4	11	ASSLRGANVLT
TRBV30	10	ACGWTQNEQY
TRBV12-5	15	ASGPTLAGGWAGELF
TRBV2	12	ASRQRGITDTQY
TRBV5-1	13	ASSLGLEPTGELF
TRBV5-6	14	ASSPGAGGPRDTQY
TRBV7-3	17	ASSPTRLGTGGARNEQF
TRBV5-1	17	ASSLTMPWTGHRAGELF
TRBV5-1	11	ASSLLGHTEAF
TRBV12-5	16	ASGLVEGSGHTNNEQF
TRBV11-2	10	ASRTGGGEQY
TRBV18	13	ASSRIAGEGQTQY
TRBV7-2	13	ASSLGGTGGKTQY
TRBV7-6	14	ASSLRGGGVYNEQF
TRBV5-1	13	ASSLNDPRRDEQF
TRBV6-6	13	ASRELGTGVSEQY
TRBV7-9	14	ASSLGAGDLNTEAF
TRBV6-5	13	ASSYSGWGNSPLH
TRBV15	13	ATSRVSSGANVLT
TRBV18	13	ASSPFAAAMGGYT
TRBV19	11	ASSLRTGYGYT
TRBV4-1	13	ASSQDVSTNYGYT
TRBV27	13	ASSLSGRAGFEQF